The 32 T cell receptor beta chains given below trace back to one sample, sequenced in a study of blood T cell repertoires in COVID-19. The protocol was immunoSEQ multiplex PCR, while the TCRdb copy is restricted to in-frame clones and leaves out a portion. The table lists 120,000 to 150,000 clones, roughly 81% of them singletons, with 7% to 9% in the top ten. What was sequenced was peripheral blood. Source of these receptors: a human donor with acute or convalescent COVID-19. The donor label of this sample is uncertain.

The chain is built from TRBV19 and TRBJ1-6; D might be TRBD1 (6 bases). The CDR3 consists of 15 residues. Germline loops: CDR1 LNHDA, CDR2 SQIVND (reference sequence). The ends were cut back, 6 bases at V and 5 bases at J, with 14 bases in the middle. CDR3 DNA sequence: TGTGCCAGTAGAGAGGGGGACAAGGATAATTCACCCCTCCACTTT. Protein product: CASREGDKDNSPLHF.

V gene TRBV6-5 combines with J gene TRBJ1-5; D gene unclear. Trimming took 4 bases from V and 0 from J, leaving 10 bases between them. The germline CDR1 and CDR2 sequences are MNHEY and SVGAGI. The CDR3 runs to 15 residues. This CDR3 reads CASSSGRGSNQPQHF. For the CDR3, the DNA is TGTGCCAGCAGTTCCGGTCGCGGTAGCAATCAGCCCCAGCATTTT.

The CDR3 loop is CASAAAGSYNSPLHF. DNA for the CDR3: TGTGCCAGCGCGGCGGCTGGATCCTATAATTCACCCCTCCACTTT. V gene TRBV9 combines with J gene TRBJ1-6; no definite D call. The CDR3 extends over 15 amino acids. Germline CDR1 and CDR2: SGDLS and YYNGEE. V lost 7 bases to trimming and J lost 1 base, with 12 bases between them.

Concerning this clone: Other DNA sequences in the sample encode the same CDR3. V usage is TRBV27 and J usage is TRBJ1-4; D may be TRBD1 (6 bases). Deletions cut 2 bases from V and 4 bases from J, with 8 bases between. This CDR3 contains 14 residues. Germline V gene data show CDR1 as MNHEY and CDR2 as SMNVEV (reference sequence). The DNA of the CDR3 is TGTGCCAGCAGTTTAGGACAGAGTAATGAAAAACTGTTTTTT. Encoded protein: CASSLGQSNEKLFF.

V and J are TRBV20-1 and TRBJ1-2; no reliable D call. Trimming removed 3 bases from V and 6 bases from J, with 11 bases in between. The CDR3 length is 12 residues. CDR1 is DFQATT and CDR2 is SNEGSKA in the germline V gene (reference sequence). CDR3 amino acids: CSASLGRHGYTF. The CDR3 DNA is TGCAGTGCTAGTCTAGGGAGGCATGGCTACACCTTC.

This chain's CDR3 is CASSSGGASVNKLFF. The CDR3 DNA reads as TGTGCCAGCAGCTCTGGAGGGGCCTCGGTGAATAAACTGTTTTTT. The chain couples TRBV7-8 to TRBJ1-4, with a tentative D call TRBD1 (5 bases). Trimming cost V 4 bases and J 11 bases, with 20 bases left between them. The CDR3 is 15 amino acids. Germline V gene data show CDR1 as SGHVS and CDR2 as FQNEAQ.

The chain joins TRBV27 to TRBJ2-7, with TRBD1 identical over 9 bases. V was clipped by 6 bases and J by 7 bases; unmatched bases: 16. The CDR3 sequence is 16 residues long. CDR1 MNHEY and CDR2 SMNVEV come from the germline V gene (reference sequence). CDR3 sequence reads: CASRAGPGQGTFEQYV. CDR3 bases: TGTGCCAGCAGAGCCGGACCGGGACAGGGAACCTTTGAGCAGTACGTC.

The rearrangement joins TRBV9 to TRBJ1-5; no reliable D call. The ends were cut back, 4 bases at V and 4 bases at J, with 12 bases in the middle. Germline CDR1 reads SGDLS; CDR2 reads YYNGEE. The length of the CDR3 is 14 residues. Here the CDR3 reads CASSPTQDNQPQHF. CDR3 bases: TGTGCCAGCAGCCCCACCCAGGATAATCAGCCCCAGCATTTT.

The gene calls are TRBV10-1 and TRBJ2-7; the match to TRBD1 covers 7 bases. The CDR3 consists of 13 residues. The V gene's germline CDR1 is WNHNN and CDR2 SYGVQD (reference sequence). V shed 5 bases, J shed 2 bases, and the junction held 3 bases outside the gene matches. CDR3 nucleotides: TGCGCCAGCAGTCAAGGACAGGCCTACGAGCAGTACGTC. Amino acid sequence: CASSQGQAYEQYV.

The chain combines TRBV27 with TRBJ1-6; D remains unclear. Trimming removed 5 bases at V and 12 bases at J, with 17 bases between. The germline V gene has CDR1 MNHEY and CDR2 SMNVEV (reference sequence). This CDR3 has 14 amino acids. The CDR3 here is CASSKDTYIVPLHF. The CDR3 region has the DNA TGTGCCAGCAGTAAAGACACCTATATCGTACCCCTCCACTTT.

The chain has TRBV10-3 and TRBJ1-1; D is ambiguous. Trimming pared 3 bases from V and 6 bases from J, leaving 5 bases between. Germline lookup yields CDR1 ENHRY and CDR2 SYGVKD. The CDR3 sequence is 11 residues long. The DNA for the CDR3 is TGTGCCATCAGTGACGGGGCTGAAGCTTTCTTT. This sequence encodes CAISDGAEAFF.

J is TRBJ2-3 and V is TRBV7-6, with D possibly matching TRBD2 (7 bases). Germline CDR1 SGHVS, CDR2 FNYEAQ. CDR3 length equals 15 residues. V lost 3 bases, J lost 2 bases, and 12 bases lay in between. The CDR3, as DNA: TGTGCCAGCAGCTTTACGGGGGGCGTCACAGATACGCAGTATTTT. Translated, it gives CASSFTGGVTDTQYF.

CDR3 sequence reads: CASSLWVRWSTGELFF. The CDR3 DNA follows: TGTGCCAGCAGCCTATGGGTCAGGTGGTCCACCGGGGAGCTGTTTTTT. The rearrangement joins TRBV3-1 (or the pseudogene TRBV3-2) to TRBJ2-2; D not certain. V was trimmed by 4 bases and J by 4 bases, leaving 16 bases between them. Germline assignment: CDR1 LGHDT and CDR2 YNNKEL (reference sequence). CDR3 size: 16 residues.

The rearrangement joins TRBV27 to TRBJ2-7, with TRBD2 identical over 10 bases. The CDR3 length is 16 residues. V was clipped by 6 bases and J by 7 bases; unmatched bases: 15. Germline values: CDR1 MNHEY, CDR2 SMNVEV (reference sequence). The CDR3 here is CASSPVGSGGAREQYF. The CDR3 nucleotides are TGTGCCAGCAGCCCCGTGGGGAGCGGGGGGGCGAGGGAGCAGTACTTC.

The chain recombines TRBV13 with TRBJ2-3; 8 positions agree with TRBD2. CDR1 is PRHDT and CDR2 is FYEKMQ in the germline V gene (reference sequence). The length of the CDR3 is 16 residues. V lost 1 base to trimming and J lost 6 bases; unmatched junction nucleotides: 9. In DNA, the CDR3 is TGTGCCAGCAGCTTAGCCCGGGGGGGCGTCCGGGATACGCAGTATTTT. As protein: CASSLARGGVRDTQYF.

This chain links TRBV13 with TRBJ1-2, with 7 nucleotides matching TRBD1. The CDR3 is 15 amino acids. The germline gives CDR1 PRHDT, CDR2 FYEKMQ (reference sequence). Trimming took 0 bases from V and 6 from J; bases not matched to a gene: 7. DNA of the CDR3: TGTGCCAGCAGCTTAGGCCTAGGGGGCAGTAATGGCTACACCTTC. As protein: CASSLGLGGSNGYTF.

CDR3 region: CASSIGWTGGGRTEAFF. DNA of the CDR3: TGTGCCAGTAGTATAGGTTGGACAGGGGGCGGAAGGACTGAAGCTTTCTTT. This rearrangement joins TRBV19 to TRBJ1-1; 11 nucleotides line up with TRBD1. This CDR3 has 17 residues. V was clipped by 1 base and J by 5 bases; unmatched bases: 9. From germline, CDR1 is LNHDA and CDR2 SQIVND (reference sequence).

The rearrangement joins TRBV11-3 to TRBJ2-3, with 7 bases identical to TRBD1. The V gene's germline CDR1 is SGHNT and CDR2 YENEEA. V lost 0 bases to trimming and J lost 4 bases; unmatched junction nucleotides: 1. The CDR3 totals 14 residues. CDR3 nucleotide sequence: TGTGCCAGCAGCTTAGAGACAGGGTCAGATACGCAGTATTTT. It yields the protein CASSLETGSDTQYF.

Comment on this clone: Possible read error: a much larger clone is one base away. Other DNA sequences from this sample encode an identical CDR3 as well. CDR3 sequence (DNA): TGTGCCAGCAGTTTACAGGGTACTGAAGCTTTCTTT. It yields the protein CASSLQGTEAFF. The chain uses TRBV12-3 or TRBV12-4 and TRBJ1-1, with D perhaps TRBD1 (5 bases). Trimming took off 2 bases at V and 5 bases at J, with 6 bases between the two ends. The CDR3 is 12 amino acids.

The chain recombines TRBV27 with TRBJ1-2; D may be TRBD1 (5 bases). With 4 bases removed from V and 3 bases from J, the gap between germline ends came to 15 bases. This CDR3 has 15 residues. CDR1 MNHEY and CDR2 SMNVEV come from the germline V gene (reference sequence). CDR3 loop: CASSSQGKEYYGYTF. DNA of the CDR3: TGTGCCAGCAGTTCCCAGGGCAAGGAGTACTATGGCTACACCTTC.

The rearrangement links TRBV5-1 to TRBJ2-5, with unresolved D. The CDR3 is 15 residues long. The V end was cut by 0 bases, the J end by 1 base, with 10 bases between. CDR1 and CDR2 from the germline V gene are SGHRS and YFSETQ. Here the CDR3 reads CASSLDSRPQETQYF. The CDR3 DNA follows: TGCGCCAGCAGCTTGGACAGCCGTCCCCAAGAGACCCAGTACTTC.

The chain employs TRBV13 and TRBJ2-1, with D possibly being TRBD1 (6 bases). V shed 0 bases and J shed 6 bases, with 12 bases lying between them. CDR3 length: 15 amino acids. CDR1 PRHDT and CDR2 FYEKMQ come from the germline V gene (reference sequence). The CDR3, as DNA: TGTGCCAGCAGCTTAGGCATAGGGGACACCAATGAGCAGTTCTTC. It is translated as CASSLGIGDTNEQFF.

The gene calls are TRBV9 and TRBJ2-7; D possibly corresponds to TRBD1 (5 bases). V gave up 0 bases and J gave up 0 bases, with 7 bases separating them. CDR1 is SGDLS and CDR2 is YYNGEE in the germline V gene. This CDR3 has 14 residues. This chain's CDR3 is CASSVGTNSYEQYF. The CDR3 DNA sequence: TGTGCCAGCAGCGTAGGGACAAACTCCTACGAGCAGTACTTC.

The chain couples TRBV19 to TRBJ2-1; 9 bases align to TRBD1. The CDR3 contains 15 residues. With 3 bases clipped from V and 6 bases from J, the junction kept 6 bases outside the gene matches. Germline values: CDR1 LNHDA, CDR2 SQIVND (reference sequence). The CDR3 nucleotides read TGTGCCAGTAGTATCCGCGGGACAGGGTCCAATGAGCAGTTCTTC. The encoded protein is CASSIRGTGSNEQFF.

The chain is built from TRBV10-2 and TRBJ1-6; D unresolved. Germline V gives CDR1 WSHSY, CDR2 SAAADI. CDR3 length: 14 residues. The V end was cut by 4 bases, the J end by 2 bases, with 6 bases between. The CDR3 protein is CASSGGTYNSPLHF. CDR3 sequence (DNA): TGCGCCAGCAGTGGTGGCACCTATAATTCACCCCTCCACTTT.

The chain joins TRBV3-1 (or the pseudogene TRBV3-2) to TRBJ1-1, with no clear D. Germline lookup yields CDR1 LGHDT and CDR2 YNNKEL (reference sequence). With 0 bases removed from V and 13 bases from J, the gap between germline ends came to 15 bases. The CDR3 sequence is 13 residues long. The CDR3 here is CASSQDPRLEVFF. The CDR3, as DNA: TGTGCCAGCAGCCAAGATCCCCGCCTGGAGGTTTTCTTT.

V gene TRBV6-6 combines with J gene TRBJ1-5, with D perhaps matching TRBD1 (5 bases). The germline V gene encodes CDR1 MNHNY and CDR2 SVGAGI (reference sequence). CDR3 length equals 13 residues. With 5 bases removed from V and 5 bases from J, the gap between germline ends came to 10 bases. This CDR3 is CASSLNRYQPQHF. CDR3 nucleotides: TGTGCCAGCAGTCTAAACAGGTATCAGCCCCAGCATTTT.

This clone showed up just a few times. The V call is TRBV7-2, the J call TRBJ1-2; TRBD1 might be the D (6 bases). The CDR3 sequence is 15 residues long. V lost 4 bases and J lost 8, with 20 bases in between. Germline CDR1 reads SGHTA; CDR2 reads FQGNSA. CDR3 sequence reads: CASSSDRDTAWGYTF. The CDR3 nucleotides are TGTGCCAGCAGCTCGGACCGGGACACGGCCTGGGGCTACACCTTC.

V gene TRBV5-1 combines with J gene TRBJ1-1, with a weak D call TRBD1 (5 bases). Germline V gene lookup returns CDR1 SGHRS and CDR2 YFSETQ. Trimming removed 0 bases at V and 0 bases at J, with 15 bases between. This CDR3 is built from 17 residues. The chain's CDR3 is CASSLGAGQGVNTEAFF. The CDR3 DNA is TGCGCCAGCAGCTTGGGAGCGGGCCAGGGCGTGAACACTGAAGCTTTCTTT.

V and J are TRBV9 and TRBJ1-1; D call uncertain. There are 15 residues in the CDR3. Germline lookup yields CDR1 SGDLS and CDR2 YYNGEE. The V gene lost 1 base and the J gene lost 1 base, with 11 bases spanning the gap. The CDR3 DNA reads as TGTGCCAGCAGCGTAAGAGGACTCTCGAACACTGAAGCTTTCTTT. Amino acid sequence: CASSVRGLSNTEAFF.

This chain connects TRBV2 to TRBJ2-1, with D possibly matching TRBD2 (5 bases). The CDR3 length is 13 residues. Per germline, CDR1 SNHLY and CDR2 FYNNEI. Trimming pared 7 bases from V and 4 bases from J, leaving 11 bases between. The CDR3: CASNQRPYNEQFF. The CDR3 DNA is TGTGCCAGCAACCAGCGGCCTTACAATGAGCAGTTCTTC.

The gene calls are TRBV2 and TRBJ2-5; possible D gene TRBD1, 6 bases. CDR1 and CDR2 (germline): SNHLY, FYNNEI. Trimming shortened V by 8 bases and J by 6 bases, and 19 bases separated the two germline ends. This CDR3 comprises 14 residues. The CDR3 region is CASGGGRGGQTQYF. The CDR3 DNA sequence: TGTGCCAGCGGAGGAGGTCGTGGGGGCCAGACCCAGTACTTC.